The sample holds many counts of the clone carrying this T cell receptor (beta chain). Its antigen is undetermined. The CDR3 has 15 amino acids. V dropped 3 bases and J dropped 2; count of bases not matched to a gene: 6. Per the germline V gene, CDR1 is DFQATT and CDR2 is SNEGSKA (reference sequence). TCRdb redid the calling of the RT-PCR reads with MiXCR, one entry per CDR3 protein. The top ten clones hold about a tenth of a sample with hundreds of thousands of distinct CDR3 sequences, about 10% of them seen once. The data were obtained in a study of response to subunit inactivated influenza vaccine. Study findings and constraints: T cells newly recruited by each seasonal influenza vaccination are few, the authors suggested.

Specimen: PBMCs from blood, collected on the day of vaccination. This TCR was sampled from a man in his forties or fifties who received an inactivated influenza vaccine. The chain is built from TRBV20-1 and TRBJ2-7; 11 bases line up with TRBD2. The CDR3 sequence is CSARHPGLAAYEQYF. CDR3 nucleotide sequence: TGCAGTGCTAGGCATCCGGGACTAGCGGCCTACGAGCAGTACTTC.